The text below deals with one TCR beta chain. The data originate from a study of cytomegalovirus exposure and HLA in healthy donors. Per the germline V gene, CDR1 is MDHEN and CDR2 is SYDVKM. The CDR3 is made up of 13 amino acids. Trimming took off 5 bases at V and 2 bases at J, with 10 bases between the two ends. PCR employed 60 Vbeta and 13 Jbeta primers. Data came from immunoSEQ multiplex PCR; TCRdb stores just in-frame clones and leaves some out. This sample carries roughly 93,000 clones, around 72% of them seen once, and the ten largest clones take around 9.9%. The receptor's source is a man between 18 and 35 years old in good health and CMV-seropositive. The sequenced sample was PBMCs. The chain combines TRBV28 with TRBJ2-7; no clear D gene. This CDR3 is CASSAERAYEQYF. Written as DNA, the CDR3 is TGTGCCAGCAGTGCGGAACGGGCCTACGAGCAGTACTTC. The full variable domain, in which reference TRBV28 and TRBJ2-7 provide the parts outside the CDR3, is DVKVTQSSRYLVKRTGEKVFLECVQDMDHENMFWYRQDPGLGLRLIYFSYDVKMKEKGDIPEGYSVSREKKERFSLILESASTNQTSMYLCASSAERAYEQYFGPGTRLTVT.